This T cell receptor beta chain emerged from a study of metastatic and nonmetastatic thyroid tumors. Study information: Repertoire comparison spanned blood and tumor or nodule tissue of malignant and benign thyroid patients.

The study's findings and limits: Reportedly, malignant thyroid tumors had significantly higher TCR beta diversity than benign nodules, in blood and tumor.

Authors' methods: The study took CDR3 differences across clinicopathological groups and made a distant-metastasis classifier for papillary thyroid cancer from them. With MiXCR, TCRdb called clones anew from the PCR reads. What appears here as the V and J calls and clone size reflects TCRdb's work, not the paper's. The sample includes roughly 8,900 clones, 20% to 30% seen only once; the top ten take roughly an eighth. Between the trimmed V and J ends, which lost 6 bases and 4 bases, there was a span of 12 bases. The CDR3 extends over 13 amino acids. Germline V gives CDR1 MDHEN, CDR2 SYDVKM. Prior to thyroid surgery, none of the patients had received any treatment. As concerns this clone: Its target is unknown.

The clonotype comes from a female donor with papillary thyroid cancer or a benign thyroid nodule (not recorded which). Some clones in this sample may be carry-over from other donors' samples. The chain joins TRBV28 to TRBJ1-2; D is perhaps TRBD1 (5 bases). What was sequenced was adjacent normal tissue. The CDR3 sequence is CASRADGTYGYTF. CDR3 DNA sequence: TGTGCCAGCAGAGCAGACGGGACCTATGGCTACACCTTC.